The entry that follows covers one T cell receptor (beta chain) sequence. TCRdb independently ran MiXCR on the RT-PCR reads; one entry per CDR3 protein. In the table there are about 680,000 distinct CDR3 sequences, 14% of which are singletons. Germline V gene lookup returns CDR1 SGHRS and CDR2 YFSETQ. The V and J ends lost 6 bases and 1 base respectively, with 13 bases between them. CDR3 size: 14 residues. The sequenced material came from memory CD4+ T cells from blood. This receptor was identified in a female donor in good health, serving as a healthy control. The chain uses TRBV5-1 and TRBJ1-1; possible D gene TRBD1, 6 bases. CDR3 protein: CASTLDRPNTEAFF. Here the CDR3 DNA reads TGCGCCAGCACCTTAGACAGGCCGAACACTGAAGCTTTCTTT. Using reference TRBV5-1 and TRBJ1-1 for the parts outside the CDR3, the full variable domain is KAGVTQTPRYLIKTRGQQVTLSCSPISGHRSVSWYQQTPGQGLQFLFEYFSETQRNKGNFPGRFSGRQFSNSRSEMNVSTLELGDSALYLCASTLDRPNTEAFFGQGTRLTVV.